This T cell receptor beta chain was retrieved from a study of blood T cell repertoires in COVID-19 (dated by TCRdb to about 2020). For the wider study: The collaborator samples originated in the United States, Italy and Spain and spanned the acute and convalescent phases of COVID-19. The material from the prospective study consisted of cDNA or gDNA derived from T cells, B-cell-depleted T cells, or PBMCs. The repertoires were released in a freely available public database meant as a resource for research on the immune response to SARS-CoV-2. The samples were drawn from the first 160 participants of the ongoing ImmuneRACE study and from roughly 1,300 subjects provided by 6 global collaborators. The dataset comprised deeply sampled blood TCRbeta repertoires from subjects exposed to, actively infected with, or recovered from COVID-19. Nearly every sample came with metadata listing a de-identified subject ID, COVID-19 status, age in years and sex. Where available, HLA class I and class II types were obtained from metadata supplied by the sample provider rather than from assay-based typing.

The germline ends are 12 bases apart after V is trimmed by 2 bases and J by 13 bases. The CDR3 sequence holds 12 residues, the cysteine and phenylalanine included. Kept here is only the CDR3 DNA, which spans 36 bases and is read in frame from base 1. The germline V gene supplies CDR1 SNHLY and CDR2 FYNNEI. General study outcomes and caveats: The quantity of clinical and demographic metadata differed by source and by participant and was supplied without curation.

Each collaborating institution followed its own protocols to collect whole blood in K2EDTA tubes. For TCRbeta analysis, collaborators shipped samples in one of three forms: frozen whole blood, isolated PBMCs, or DNA extracted from either of those sample types. A remark on this clone: Its binding antigen is unknown. Base qualities were left out, and no much larger clone turns up one base away.

The immunoSEQ Assay, a bias-controlled multiplex PCR, was used to amplify TCRbeta CDR3 regions from genomic DNA. The paper's data handling went like this. Nucleated cell counts per sample were estimated from amplification of reference gene primers within the assay. Sequence reads were collapsed and filtered to measure the absolute abundance of every unique TCRbeta CDR3 rearrangement. For each sample, productive Simpson clonality was calculated as the square root of Simpson's diversity index over productive rearrangements. What TCRdb holds here is the immuneACCESS table cut down to in-frame rearrangements. Part of the clones is not present; checked against another copy, under half of the missing clones reflect an unresolved V gene, and the others are unexplained. D and trimming come from the DNA, and the V and J calls and clone size come from that table. This sample lists some 25,000 clones; roughly 90% were detected once. The leading ten clones occupy 7.6% of the sample.

The source of this sequence is a human donor in a cohort sampled during active COVID-19. Sequenced material: peripheral blood. The chain links TRBV2 with TRBJ2-1; a weak D assignment points to TRBD2 (6 bases agree). The nucleotides read TGTGCCAGCAGTGAAAGGGGACTTCTACAGTTCTTC. This gives the protein CASSERGLLQFF.